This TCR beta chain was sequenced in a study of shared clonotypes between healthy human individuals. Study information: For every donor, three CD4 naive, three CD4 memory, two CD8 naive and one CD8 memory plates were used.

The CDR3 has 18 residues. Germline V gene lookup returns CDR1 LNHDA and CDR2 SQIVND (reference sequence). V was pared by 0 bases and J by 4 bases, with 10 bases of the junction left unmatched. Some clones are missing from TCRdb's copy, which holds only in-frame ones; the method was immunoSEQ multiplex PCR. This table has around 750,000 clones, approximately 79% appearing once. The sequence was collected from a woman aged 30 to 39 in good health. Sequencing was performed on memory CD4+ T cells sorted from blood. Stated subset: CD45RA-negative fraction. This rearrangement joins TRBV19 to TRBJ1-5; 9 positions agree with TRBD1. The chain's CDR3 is CASSIDPQRQGVNQPQHF. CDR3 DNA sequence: TGTGCCAGTAGTATAGACCCCCAACGACAGGGGGTAAATCAGCCCCAGCATTTT. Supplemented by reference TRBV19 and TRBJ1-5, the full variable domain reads DGGITQSPKYLFRKEGQNVTLSCEQNLNHDAMYWYRQDPGQGLRLIYYSQIVNDFQKGDIAEGYSVSREKKESFPLTVTSAQKNPTAFYLCASSIDPQRQGVNQPQHFGDGTRLSIL.